The rows below give T cell receptor beta chains drawn from one sample of a study of shared clonotypes between healthy human individuals. Measured with immunoSEQ multiplex PCR; TCRdb has only the in-frame clones, and not every one. The table shows 2.3 million or so clones, with more than 80% occurring only once. The source material was naive CD4+ T cells from PBMCs. The origin of the receptors is a man between 18 and 29 years old in good health. Some clones in this sample may be carry-over from other donors' samples. The CDR3 runs from the conserved cysteine through the conserved F or W. Fields, in order: D gene, J gene, clone size, V gene, CDR3 protein, CDR3 DNA. A D gene is named only where the DNA matches it firmly. The size entry is marked missing in some rows and otherwise reads once, few, many or a size class.

TRBD1	TRBJ2-7	.	TRBV6-1	CASSSGGWYEQYF	TGTGCCAGCAGTTCAGGGGGCTGGTACGAGCAGTACTTC
TRBD1	TRBJ1-5	.	TRBV6-5	CASSYTATGAQPQHF	TGTGCCAGCAGTTACACCGCTACAGGGGCTCAGCCCCAGCATTTT
.	TRBJ2-3	.	TRBV11-2	CASSLWGLGGPGTDTQYF	TGTGCCAGCAGCTTATGGGGACTGGGAGGCCCGGGCACAGATACGCAGTATTTT
.	TRBJ1-4	once	TRBV5-8	CASSLRSTNEKLFF	TGTGCCAGCAGCCTCAGGTCAACTAATGAAAAACTGTTTTTT
.	TRBJ1-3	.	TRBV9	CASSAGTVSGNTIYF	TGTGCCAGCAGCGCAGGCACCGTCTCTGGAAACACCATATATTTT
TRBD1	TRBJ2-7	.	TRBV5-1	CASSPGTGGLEQYF	TGCGCCAGCAGCCCAGGGACAGGGGGTCTGGAGCAGTACTTC
.	TRBJ2-3	.	TRBV19	CASSMSPRVAIPDTQYF	TGTGCCAGTAGTATGTCCCCCAGGGTCGCTATCCCAGATACGCAGTATTTT
.	TRBJ1-3	.	TRBV7-9	CASSAGPISAGNTIYF	TGTGCCAGCAGCGCGGGACCAATCTCCGCTGGAAACACCATATATTTT
TRBD1	TRBJ2-2	.	TRBV19	CASSADRAVGELFF	TGTGCCAGTAGTGCTGACAGGGCCGTCGGGGAGCTGTTTTTT
.	TRBJ2-5	.	TRBV5-6	CASSLYGIQETQYF	TGTGCCAGCAGCTTGTACGGAATCCAAGAGACCCAGTACTTC
TRBD1	TRBJ1-2	.	TRBV6-5	CASSPGQGGGYTF	TGTGCCAGCAGCCCGGGACAGGGGGGCGGCTACACCTTC
TRBD1	TRBJ1-2	.	TRBV2	CASSRDRYGYTF	TGTGCCAGCAGCCGGGACAGATATGGCTACACCTTC
TRBD2	TRBJ2-5	.	TRBV9	CASSVAASGERTQYF	TGTGCCAGCAGCGTAGCGGCTAGCGGGGAAAGGACCCAGTACTTC
.	TRBJ2-1	.	TRBV28	CASSFLGGSYNEQFF	TGTGCCAGCAGTTTCCTGGGCGGCTCCTACAATGAGCAGTTCTTC
.	TRBJ2-3	.	TRBV12-5	CASGFSTTQTYSTDTQYF	TGTGCTAGTGGTTTTTCGACGACTCAAACCTATAGCACAGATACGCAGTATTTT
TRBD1	TRBJ1-2	once	TRBV7-9	CASSLTGTDYGYTF	TGTGCCAGCAGCTTAACTGGGACAGACTATGGCTACACCTTC
.	TRBJ2-2	.	TRBV6-4	CASSDGAGELFF	TGTGCCAGCAGTGATGGCGCCGGGGAGCTGTTTTTT
.	TRBJ1-3	.	TRBV29-1	CSVRGRNSGNTIYF	TGCAGCGTTCGGGGACGGAACTCTGGAAACACCATATATTTT
.	TRBJ2-5	once	TRBV7-9	CASSPDVKETQYF	TGTGCCAGCAGTCCGGACGTAAAAGAGACCCAGTACTTC
TRBD1	TRBJ2-3	.	TRBV6-6	CASSSRQGLSDTQYF	TGTGCCAGCAGTTCGCGACAGGGCCTCTCGGATACGCAGTATTTT
.	TRBJ2-5	.	TRBV5-1	CASSSNLQETQYF	TGCGCCAGCAGCTCAAACCTCCAAGAGACCCAGTACTTC
TRBD1	TRBJ1-4	.	TRBV10-3	CASRDRAHEKLFF	TGTGCCAGCAGGGACAGGGCACATGAAAAACTGTTTTTT
TRBD2	TRBJ2-1	.	TRBV5-1	CASSYPTSGRANEQFF	TGCGCCAGCAGCTACCCGACTAGCGGGAGAGCCAATGAGCAGTTCTTC
TRBD2	TRBJ2-1	.	TRBV6-1	CASSVGLAGVGDEQFF	TGTGCCAGCAGTGTCGGGTTAGCGGGAGTCGGCGATGAGCAGTTCTTC
TRBD1	TRBJ1-1	once	TRBV5-1	CASSLRTGSGTEAFF	TGCGCCAGCAGCTTGAGGACAGGCTCTGGCACTGAAGCTTTCTTT
TRBD1	TRBJ1-4	.	TRBV5-6	CASGSWDRGEKLFF	TGTGCCAGCGGCTCTTGGGACAGGGGAGAAAAACTGTTTTTT
TRBD1	TRBJ1-1	once	TRBV19	CASSIWTGFRANTEAFF	TGTGCCAGTAGTATCTGGACAGGGTTTAGGGCGAACACTGAAGCTTTCTTT
TRBD1	TRBJ2-7	.	TRBV6-6	CASSFYRGTYYEQYF	TGTGCCAGCAGTTTCTACAGGGGGACGTACTACGAGCAGTACTTC
.	TRBJ1-4	.	TRBV5-1	CASSALEGANEKLFF	TGCGCCAGCAGCGCCCTTGAGGGGGCTAATGAAAAACTGTTTTTT
TRBD1	TRBJ1-2	.	TRBV6-6	CASSSTGARGYTF	TGTGCCAGCAGTTCGACAGGGGCACGAGGCTACACCTTC
TRBD2	TRBJ2-3	.	TRBV5-5	CASSLSPPSGTTDTQYF	TGTGCCAGCAGCTTGAGCCCCCCTAGCGGTACCACAGATACGCAGTATTTT
.	TRBJ2-2	.	TRBV19	CASSPPTGLNTGELFF	TGTGCCAGTAGTCCCCCGACAGGCCTGAACACCGGGGAGCTGTTTTTT
TRBD2	TRBJ2-1	.	TRBV14	CASSQDGGGLAGDNEQFF	TGTGCCAGCAGCCAAGATGGGGGGGGACTAGCGGGAGACAATGAGCAGTTCTTC
.	TRBJ1-4	.	TRBV5-1	CASTSLGQTNEKLFF	TGCGCCAGCACCTCTTTGGGACAAACTAATGAAAAACTGTTTTTT
TRBD2	TRBJ2-3	.	TRBV5-1	CASSLILAGTDTQYF	TGCGCCAGCAGCTTAATCCTAGCGGGCACAGATACGCAGTATTTT
.	TRBJ1-3	.	TRBV25-1	CASSEFASGNTIYF	TGTGCCAGCAGTGAATTTGCCTCTGGAAACACCATATATTTT
.	TRBJ1-2	.	TRBV10-3	CAISESAGPNYGYTF	TGTGCCATCAGTGAGTCGGCGGGACCTAACTATGGCTACACCTTC
.	TRBJ2-2	.	TRBV25-1	CASSNRLANTGELFF	TGTGCCAGCAGTAACCGACTGGCGAACACCGGGGAGCTGTTTTTT
TRBD2	TRBJ2-1	once	TRBV5-4	CASSPTGLAGPLSYNEQFF	TGTGCCAGCAGCCCTACGGGACTAGCGGGACCCCTCTCCTACAATGAGCAGTTCTTC
.	TRBJ1-3	.	TRBV6-5	CASSKTSGNTIYF	TGTGCCAGCAGTAAGACTTCTGGAAACACCATATATTTT
.	TRBJ2-3	.	TRBV4-1	CASSQVRITDTQYF	TGCGCCAGCAGCCAGGTACGGATCACAGATACGCAGTATTTT
.	TRBJ2-7	.	TRBV5-1	CASSYDIPYEQYF	TGCGCCAGCAGCTATGACATCCCCTACGAGCAGTACTTC
.	TRBJ2-7	.	TRBV5-6	CASSTGPYEQYF	TGTGCCAGTTCGACGGGTCCCTACGAGCAGTACTTC
TRBD1	TRBJ1-2	.	TRBV28	CASRQGWFYGYTF	TGTGCCAGCCGACAGGGTTGGTTCTATGGCTACACCTTC